This passage covers 14 T cell receptor beta chains from one sample sequenced in a study of CD8 T cells in ankylosing spondylitis (dated by TCRdb to 2016 to 2017). Receptor libraries were prepared by 5' RACE. Sequencer: Illumina HiSeq 2500. Using fastp trimming at Q25 and MiXCR clonotype assembly, TCRdb reanalyzed the public sequencing data and kept in-frame beta chains. Every distinct CDR3 protein forms one entry, paired with its most common genes and DNA. The sample table holds some 290,000 distinct CDR3 sequences, of which 20% were seen once. The ten top clones hold less than 9% of the sample. The sample comprised blood, either unsorted or a sorted T cell fraction (not recorded which). These receptors all stem from a male donor with ankylosing spondylitis or in good health (not recorded which).

The chain employs TRBV2 and TRBJ2-1; no firm D call. V shed 7 bases and J shed 7 bases, with 8 bases lying between them. This CDR3 comprises 11 residues. Per germline, CDR1 SNHLY and CDR2 FYNNEI. The CDR3, as DNA: TGTGCCAGCAAAAGAAGTAATGAGCAGTTCTTC. Protein product: CASKRSNEQFF.

This clonotype was seen a few times. The chain employs TRBV7-2 and TRBJ1-2, with D maybe TRBD1 (6 bases). The length of the CDR3 is 16 residues. CDR1 is SGHTA, CDR2 FQGNSA, per germline. V lost 5 bases to trimming and J lost 6 bases, with 22 bases between them. In nucleotides, the CDR3 is TGTGCCAGCAGCCTAGGGACAACAGCGTTAATGAATGGCTACACCTTC. Its translation is CASSLGTTALMNGYTF. Combining the CDR3 with reference TRBV7-2 and TRBJ1-2 gives the whole variable domain GAGVSQSPSNKVTEKGKDVELRCDPISGHTALYWYRQSLGQGLEFLIYFQGNSAPDKSGLPSDRFSAERTGGSVSTLTIQRTQQEDSAVYLCASSLGTTALMNGYTFGSGTRLTVV.

The genes are TRBV20-1 and TRBJ2-3; D gene unclear. Germline V gene lookup returns CDR1 DFQATT and CDR2 SNEGSKA (reference sequence). This CDR3 contains 13 residues. Trimming removed 4 bases from V and 0 bases from J, with 8 bases in between. The CDR3 nucleotides are TGCAGTGCTACCTTAACTAGCACAGATACGCAGTATTTT. It yields the protein CSATLTSTDTQYF.

This clonotype was seen only a few times. V and J are TRBV5-5 and TRBJ1-6, with D perhaps TRBD1 (6 bases). The CDR3 length is 16 residues. Trimming left V 5 bases short and J 7 bases short, with 19 bases between. Germline CDR1 SGHKS, CDR2 YYEKEE (reference sequence). CDR3 DNA sequence: TGTGCCAGCAGTAATATTCGCCGAGGACAGAATTCACCCCTCCACTTT. Its translation is CASSNIRRGQNSPLHF.

The gene calls are TRBV29-1 and TRBJ2-1; TRBD1 matches at 9 bases. The V and J ends lost 6 bases and 2 bases, in that order; junction bases with no gene match: 5. The CDR3 sequence is 14 residues long. CDR1 is SQVTM and CDR2 is ANQGSEA in the germline V gene. CDR3 residues: CSVTGTGPYNEQFF. The CDR3 DNA is TGCAGCGTCACCGGGACAGGGCCCTACAATGAGCAGTTCTTC.

This chain uses TRBV7-9 with TRBJ2-1; 7 bases match TRBD2. Germline CDR1 SEHNR, CDR2 FQNEAQ (reference sequence). The CDR3 loop spans 11 amino acids. CDR3 sequence reads: CCGSSYNEQFF. The DNA for the CDR3 is TGTTGCGGGAGCTCCTACAATGAGCAGTTCTTC.

This clonotype was seen a single time. This chain joins TRBV6-1 and TRBJ2-5; D might be TRBD1 or TRBD2, each matching 5 bases. V was clipped by 8 bases and J by 4 bases, with 26 bases between them. Per the germline V gene, CDR1 is MNHNS and CDR2 is SASEGT. The CDR3 sequence is 17 residues long. The CDR3 protein is CASWGLGAEKQGETQYF. CDR3 nucleotide sequence: TGTGCCAGCTGGGGGTTGGGTGCGGAGAAGCAGGGAGAGACCCAGTACTTC.

This clonotype has just one count. The rearrangement links TRBV5-5 to TRBJ2-5; TRBD2 matches at 10 bases. The CDR3 length is 15 residues. Germline values: CDR1 SGHKS, CDR2 YYEKEE (reference sequence). With V trimmed by 4 bases and J by 5 bases, 8 bases remained unmatched. The CDR3 reads CASSRSGRREETQYF. The CDR3 coding sequence is TGTGCCAGCAGCCGTAGCGGGAGGAGGGAGGAGACCCAGTACTTC.

This clonotype was detected only once. The chain is built from TRBV14 and TRBJ2-7, with 7 bases fitting TRBD1. CDR3 length: 13 amino acids. V shed 4 bases and J 7 bases; nucleotides not matched to a gene: 7. In germline, CDR1 is SGHDN, CDR2 FVKESK. CDR3: CASSPTGLGEQYV. CDR3 nucleotides: TGTGCCAGCAGCCCGACAGGGCTTGGGGAGCAGTACGTC.

The chain links TRBV20-1 to TRBJ2-5, with 7 bases fitting TRBD2. The germline gives CDR1 DFQATT, CDR2 SNEGSKA (reference sequence). This CDR3 contains 15 residues. The junction had 6 bases not matched to a gene; V was cut back by 0 bases and J by 2 bases. The DNA of the CDR3 is TGCAGTGCTAGAGATGGAGCTAGCGGACAAGAGACCCAGTACTTC. Translating it yields CSARDGASGQETQYF.

The rearrangement joins TRBV18 to TRBJ2-2, with a tentative D call TRBD1 (6 bases). Germline CDR1 and CDR2: KGHSH and LQKENI. V lost 4 bases and J 4 bases, leaving 13 bases between the germline ends. The CDR3 totals 15 residues. For the CDR3, the DNA is TGTGCCAGCTCACTAGGCACAGGGTCCACCGGGGAGCTGTTTTTT. Translated, it gives CASSLGTGSTGELFF.

The chain couples TRBV15 to TRBJ2-5, with D hard to call. This CDR3 spans 15 amino acids. Germline values: CDR1 LNHNV, CDR2 YYDKDF (reference sequence). Deletions cut 4 bases from V and 0 bases from J, with 12 bases between. CDR3 amino acids: CATSTLMKDQETQYF. CDR3 DNA sequence: TGTGCCACCAGCACCCTCATGAAGGACCAAGAGACCCAGTACTTC.

This chain connects TRBV20-1 to TRBJ1-6; no reliable D call. Per the germline V gene, CDR1 is DFQATT and CDR2 is SNEGSKA (reference sequence). V lost 6 bases, J lost 0 bases, and 9 bases lay in between. This CDR3 has 14 amino acids. CDR3 residues: CSALGSSYNSPLHF. CDR3 sequence (DNA): TGCAGTGCATTGGGAAGCTCCTATAATTCACCCCTCCACTTT.

This clonotype turned up a few times. J is TRBJ1-2 and V is TRBV12-3 or TRBV12-4; D remains unclear. The CDR3 totals 11 residues. Trimming removed 6 bases at V and 5 bases at J, with 7 bases between. Here the CDR3 reads CASSRLYGYTF. The CDR3 region has the DNA TGTGCCAGCAGCCGCCTTTATGGCTACACCTTC.